The subject of this entry is one T cell receptor beta chain. Its target is unknown. The table came from immunoSEQ multiplex PCR; TCRdb's copy has only in-frame clones and leaves some out. There are roughly 140,000 clones in the sample; roughly nine tenths occur only once, and 2.5% to 4% lies in the top ten. This entry belongs to a study of cytomegalovirus exposure and HLA in healthy donors. Study observations and caveats: A subsequent analysis found that TCR clusters from the first cohort also tended to co-occur in the 90 to 150 validation repertoires, with around 94% of cluster scores above 0.

Trimming stripped 8 bases from V and 6 bases from J, with 14 bases between. The germline CDR1 and CDR2 sequences are SNHLY and FYNNEI. The CDR3 contains 13 residues. The sample was PBMCs. This receptor was identified in a woman younger than 35 in good health and CMV-seropositive. The gene calls are TRBV2 and TRBJ1-5; D uncertain. CDR3 sequence (DNA): TGTGCCAGCTCATCGGCGGGTAGTCAGCCCCAGCATTTT. Translated, it gives CASSSAGSQPQHF. Together with reference TRBV2 and TRBJ1-5, the CDR3 gives the full variable domain: EPEVTQTPSHQVTQMGQEVILRCVPISNHLYFYWYRQILGQKVEFLVSFYNNEISEKSEIFDDQFSVERPDGSNFTLKIRSTKLEDSAMYFCASSSAGSQPQHFGDGTRLSIL.